One and the same sample provided the 8 T cell receptor beta chains below, sequenced in a study of control samples from healthy donors and cancer patients (dated by TCRdb to about 2020). Libraries were prepared through the immunoSEQ multiplex PCR assay. This is the immuneACCESS table as TCRdb keeps it, with only in-frame sequences that have V and J called. A part of the clones is gone; compared with another copy, unresolved V genes explain less than half, and the rest is unexplained. The sample table lists roughly 120,000 clones, 75% to 90% of them with a count of one. The top ten constitute around 1.1% of the sample. The specimen was PBMCs. These TCRs come from a woman between 50 and 59 years old with colorectal cancer.

The chain carries TRBV25-1 and TRBJ2-4, with TRBD1 as a possible D gene (5 bases). This CDR3 is 14 amino acids long. V shed 2 bases and J shed 7 bases, with 12 bases lying between them. The germline V gene encodes CDR1 MGHDK and CDR2 SYGVNS. The CDR3 reads CASSELAGNNIQYF. The CDR3, as DNA: TGTGCCAGCAGTGAACTGGCAGGGAACAACATTCAGTACTTC.

The V gene is TRBV11-2, the J gene TRBJ2-1, with 7 bases aligning to TRBD1. Germline CDR1 SGHAT, CDR2 FQNNGV. This CDR3 contains 14 residues. The V segment lost 5 bases and the J segment 12 bases; nucleotides outside the gene matches: 13. CDR3 loop: CASSRQGAEYGQFF. The CDR3 DNA reads as TGTGCCAGCAGCCGACAGGGTGCGGAGTATGGGCAGTTCTTC.

V and J are TRBV9 and TRBJ1-3; 8 nucleotides match TRBD1. The trim removed 4 bases at V and 4 bases at J, leaving 7 bases unmatched. CDR3 length: 15 amino acids. Germline CDR1 reads SGDLS; CDR2 reads YYNGEE. CDR3 DNA: TGTGCCAGCAGCTTCGGACAGGGTGAAGGAAACACCATATATTTT. It encodes CASSFGQGEGNTIYF.

This clone has just one count. The gene calls are TRBV24-1 and TRBJ2-5; tentative D call: TRBD2 (5 bases). The V end was cut by 9 bases, the J end by 5 bases, with 21 bases between. The CDR3 has 15 amino acids. Per germline, CDR1 KGHDR and CDR2 SFDVKD. CDR3 protein: CATEGSGKKGETQYF. The CDR3 DNA reads TGTGCCACCGAGGGAAGCGGTAAAAAAGGGGAGACCCAGTACTTC.

The rearrangement uses TRBV4-1 and TRBJ2-7; D possibly corresponds to TRBD2 (5 bases). CDR1 and CDR2 from the germline V gene are MGHRA and YSYEKL. This CDR3 has 14 amino acids. The V gene lost 0 bases and the J gene lost 7 bases, with 13 bases spanning the gap. The CDR3 spells CASSQERRPWEQYF. The CDR3, as DNA: TGCGCCAGCAGCCAAGAGAGGAGGCCCTGGGAGCAGTACTTC.

V usage is TRBV5-6 and J usage is TRBJ1-2; 7 positions match TRBD1. J was trimmed by 2 bases and V by 4 bases; bases with no gene match: 5. The CDR3 contains 14 residues. Germline CDR1 reads SGHDT; CDR2 reads YYEEEE. CDR3 DNA sequence: TGTGCCAGCAGCCGCGGACAGGTGAACTATGGCTACACCTTC. It codes for CASSRGQVNYGYTF. Variable domain in full (rest from reference TRBV5-6 and TRBJ1-2): DAGVTQSPTHLIKTRGQQVTLRCSPKSGHDTVSWYQQALGQGPQFIFQYYEEEERQRGNFPDRFSGHQFPNYSSELNVNALLLGDSALYLCASSRGQVNYGYTFGSGTRLTVV.

This chain connects TRBV3-1 (or the pseudogene TRBV3-2) to TRBJ1-2, with D uncertain. The V end was cut by 2 bases, the J end by 3 bases, with 4 bases between. The germline CDR1 and CDR2 sequences are LGHDT and YNNKEL (reference sequence). The CDR3 runs to 12 residues. The CDR3 sequence is CASSQRDYGYTF. The CDR3 bases are TGTGCCAGCAGCCAACGGGACTATGGCTACACCTTC.

In DNA, the CDR3 is TGTGCCAGCAGTTCCCGGACGGATGGGACCTACAATGAGCAGTTCTTC. Protein product: CASSSRTDGTYNEQFF. The chain is built from TRBV27 and TRBJ2-1; D not resolved. This CDR3 contains 16 residues. The V and J ends lost 4 bases and 2 bases respectively, with 15 bases between them. Germline lookup yields CDR1 MNHEY and CDR2 SMNVEV (reference sequence).